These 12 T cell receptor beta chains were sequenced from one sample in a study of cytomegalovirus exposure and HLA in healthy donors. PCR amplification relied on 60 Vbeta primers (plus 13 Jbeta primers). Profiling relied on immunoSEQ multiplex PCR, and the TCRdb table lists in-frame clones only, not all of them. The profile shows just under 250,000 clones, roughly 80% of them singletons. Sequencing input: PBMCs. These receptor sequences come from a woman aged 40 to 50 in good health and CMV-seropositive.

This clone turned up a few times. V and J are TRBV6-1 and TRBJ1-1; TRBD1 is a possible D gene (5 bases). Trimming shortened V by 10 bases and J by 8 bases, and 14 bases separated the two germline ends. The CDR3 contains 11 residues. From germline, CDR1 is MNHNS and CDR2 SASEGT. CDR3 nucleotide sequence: TGTGCCACCAGGGAGGTGATGGAAGCTTTCTTT. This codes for CATREVMEAFF.

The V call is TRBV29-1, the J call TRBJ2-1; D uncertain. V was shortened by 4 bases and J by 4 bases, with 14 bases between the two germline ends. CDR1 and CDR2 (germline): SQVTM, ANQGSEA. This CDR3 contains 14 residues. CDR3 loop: CSVVGGSVYNEQFF. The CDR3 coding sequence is TGCAGCGTTGTTGGCGGATCGGTGTACAATGAGCAGTTCTTC.

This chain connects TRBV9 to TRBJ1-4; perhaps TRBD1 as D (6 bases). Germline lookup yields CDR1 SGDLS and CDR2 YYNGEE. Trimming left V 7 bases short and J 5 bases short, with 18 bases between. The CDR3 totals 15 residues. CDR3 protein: CASGAREGENEKLFF. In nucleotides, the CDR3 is TGTGCCAGCGGCGCCCGAGAGGGGGAAAATGAAAAACTGTTTTTT.

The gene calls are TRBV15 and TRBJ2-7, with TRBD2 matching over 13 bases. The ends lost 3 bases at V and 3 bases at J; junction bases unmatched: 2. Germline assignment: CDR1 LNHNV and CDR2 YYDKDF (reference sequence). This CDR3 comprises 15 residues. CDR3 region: CATSRGLAGYYEQYF. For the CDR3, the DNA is TGTGCCACCAGCAGGGGACTAGCGGGGTACTACGAGCAGTACTTC.

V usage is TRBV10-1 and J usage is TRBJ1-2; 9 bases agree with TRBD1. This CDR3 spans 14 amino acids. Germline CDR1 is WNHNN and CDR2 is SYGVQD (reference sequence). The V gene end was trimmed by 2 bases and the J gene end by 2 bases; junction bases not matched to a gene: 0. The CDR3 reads CASSETGGNYGYTF. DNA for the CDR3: TGCGCCAGCAGTGAGACAGGGGGCAACTATGGCTACACCTTC.

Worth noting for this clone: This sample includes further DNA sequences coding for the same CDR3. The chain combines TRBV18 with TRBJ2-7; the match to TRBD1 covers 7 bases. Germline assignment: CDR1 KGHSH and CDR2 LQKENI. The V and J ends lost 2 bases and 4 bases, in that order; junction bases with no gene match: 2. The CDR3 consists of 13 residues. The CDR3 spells CASSPEQGYEQYF. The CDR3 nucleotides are TGTGCCAGCTCACCAGAACAGGGGTACGAGCAGTACTTC.

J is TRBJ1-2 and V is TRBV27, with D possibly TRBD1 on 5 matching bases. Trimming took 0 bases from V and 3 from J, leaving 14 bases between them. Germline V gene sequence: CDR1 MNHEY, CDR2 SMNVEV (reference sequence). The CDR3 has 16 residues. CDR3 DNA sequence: TGTGCCAGCAGTTTATCGGCGACAGCGGGAGACTATGGCTACACCTTC. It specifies CASSLSATAGDYGYTF.

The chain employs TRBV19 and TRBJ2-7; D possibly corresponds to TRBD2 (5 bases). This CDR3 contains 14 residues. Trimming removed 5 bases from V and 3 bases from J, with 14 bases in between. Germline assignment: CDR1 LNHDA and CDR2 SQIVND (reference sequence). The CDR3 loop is CASSSPGMSYEQYF. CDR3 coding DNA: TGTGCCAGTAGTTCCCCCGGGATGAGCTACGAGCAGTACTTC.

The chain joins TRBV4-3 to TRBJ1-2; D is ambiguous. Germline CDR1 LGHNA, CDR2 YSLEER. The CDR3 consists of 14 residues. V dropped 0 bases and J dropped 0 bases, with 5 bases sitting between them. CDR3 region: CASSQDTSNYGYTF. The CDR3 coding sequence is TGCGCCAGCAGCCAAGATACTTCTAACTATGGCTACACCTTC.

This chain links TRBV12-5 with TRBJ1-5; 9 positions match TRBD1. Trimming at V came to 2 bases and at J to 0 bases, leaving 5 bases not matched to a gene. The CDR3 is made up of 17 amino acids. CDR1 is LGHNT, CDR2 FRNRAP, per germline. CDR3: CASGLRQGGYSNQPQHF. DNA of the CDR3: TGTGCTAGTGGTTTGAGACAGGGGGGGTATAGCAATCAGCCCCAGCATTTT.

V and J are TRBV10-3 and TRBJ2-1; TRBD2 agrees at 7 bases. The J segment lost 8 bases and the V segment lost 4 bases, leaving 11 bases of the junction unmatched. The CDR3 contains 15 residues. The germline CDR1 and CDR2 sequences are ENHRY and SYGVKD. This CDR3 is CAISGPSGRGDEQFF. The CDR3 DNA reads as TGTGCCATCAGTGGGCCTAGCGGCCGAGGGGATGAGCAGTTCTTC.

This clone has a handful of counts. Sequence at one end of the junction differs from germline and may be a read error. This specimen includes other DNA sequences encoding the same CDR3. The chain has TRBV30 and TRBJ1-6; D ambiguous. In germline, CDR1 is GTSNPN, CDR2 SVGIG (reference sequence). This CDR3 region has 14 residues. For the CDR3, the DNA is TGTGCCTGGAGGGAGGGCTCCTATAATTCCCCCCTCCACTTT. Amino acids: CAWREGSYNSPLHF.